The 22 T cell receptor beta chains below were found in one sample sequenced in a study of cytomegalovirus exposure and HLA in healthy donors. Only in-frame clones appear in the TCRdb table, and some are missing; sequencing was by immunoSEQ multiplex PCR. The data show tens of thousands of clones, with almost 85% seen just once and around an eighth held by the top ten. Material: PBMCs. The source is a woman aged 18 to 35 in good health and CMV-seropositive.

Only one count was recorded for this clone. The V and J genes are TRBV12-2 and TRBJ2-5; TRBD2, the D gene given by the table, was not confirmed from the DNA. TRBV12-2 has pseudogene status. The CDR3 loop spans 19 amino acids. This chain's CDR3 is CASRLDGNRGALPQETQYF. CDR3 DNA sequence: TGTGCAAGTCGCTTAGATGGGAACCGGGGGGCCCTCCCCCAAGAGACCCAGTACTTC.

V gene TRBV6-4 combines with J gene TRBJ2-1; 7 nucleotides line up with TRBD2. V dropped 8 bases and J dropped 9; count of bases not matched to a gene: 4. There are 11 residues in the CDR3. Germline V CDR1 and CDR2: MRHNA, SNTAGT. Written as DNA, the CDR3 is TGTGCCAGCGGGGCGGGGGTTGAGCAGTTCTTC. Encoded protein: CASGAGVEQFF.

J is TRBJ2-3 and V is TRBV30, with TRBD1 matching over 11 bases. The CDR3 is made up of 15 amino acids. Unmatched junction bases numbered 4, after V lost 2 bases and J lost 3 bases. Germline loops: CDR1 GTSNPN, CDR2 SVGIG (reference sequence). CDR3 sequence (DNA): TGTGCCTGGAGTAGGGGACAGGGGGAAACAGATACGCAGTATTTT. This gives the protein CAWSRGQGETDTQYF.

This clone was detected once. The rearrangement uses TRBV6-5 and TRBJ1-3, with a tentative D call TRBD1 (6 bases). CDR1 is MNHEY, CDR2 SVGAGI, per germline. V shed 4 bases and J shed 4 bases, with 11 bases lying between them. The CDR3 covers 14 residues. The CDR3 here is CASSWTVGGNTIYF. The CDR3 nucleotides read TGTGCCAGCAGTTGGACAGTTGGCGGAAACACCATATATTTT.

This clone was counted once. The CDR3 protein is CASSMTGMGTEAFF. The CDR3 nucleotides read TGTGCCAGTAGTATGACAGGGATGGGCACTGAAGCTTTCTTT. The rearrangement links TRBV19 to TRBJ1-1; 7 nucleotides align to TRBD1. V was pared by 3 bases and J by 4 bases, with 5 bases of the junction left unmatched. CDR1 LNHDA and CDR2 SQIVND come from the germline V gene (reference sequence). This CDR3 contains 14 residues.

This clone has a single count. This sequence joins TRBV5-1 and TRBJ2-1, with D maybe TRBD1 (6 bases). V gave up 1 base and J gave up 2 bases, with 7 bases separating them. This CDR3 has 14 amino acids. CDR1 SGHRS and CDR2 YFSETQ come from the germline V gene. Here the CDR3 DNA reads TGCGCCAGCAGCTTGACAGGGCCCTACAATGAGCAGTTCTTC. Encoded protein: CASSLTGPYNEQFF.

The CDR3 is CASSLDGQGTDTQYF. DNA for the CDR3: TGTGCCAGCAGCTTAGATGGCCAGGGAACAGATACGCAGTATTTT. The genes are TRBV11-3 and TRBJ2-3; perhaps TRBD1 as D (5 bases). The CDR3 is made up of 15 amino acids. V was shortened by 0 bases and J by 3 bases, with 10 bases between the two germline ends. Germline V gene sequence: CDR1 SGHNT, CDR2 YENEEA.

This chain links TRBV28 with TRBJ1-6; a weak D match, TRBD1 (6 bases). The CDR3 runs to 13 residues. V was pared by 10 bases and J by 6 bases, with 13 bases between. CDR1 is MDHEN and CDR2 is SYDVKM in the germline V gene. CDR3 loop: CATNTGSNSPLHF. CDR3 coding DNA: TGTGCCACCAATACAGGGAGTAATTCACCCCTCCACTTT.

This sequence joins TRBV7-6 and TRBJ2-5; maybe TRBD1 (6 bases). CDR3 size: 18 residues. Germline-derived CDR1 and CDR2 are SGHVS and FNYEAQ. V lost 1 base and J 2 bases, leaving 20 bases between the germline ends. This chain's CDR3 is CASSLGPQFQGKQETQYF. DNA for the CDR3: TGTGCCAGCAGCTTAGGACCACAGTTCCAGGGGAAGCAAGAGACCCAGTACTTC. The variable domain in full, with the rest retrieved from reference TRBV7-6 and TRBJ2-5, is GAGVSQSPRYKVTKRGQDVALRCDPISGHVSLYWYRQALGQGPEFLTYFNYEAQQDKSGLPNDRFSAERPEGSISTLTIQRTEQRDSAMYRCASSLGPQFQGKQETQYFGPGTRLLVL.

The genes are TRBV5-6 and TRBJ1-4; D is uncertain. The V gene's germline CDR1 is SGHDT and CDR2 YYEEEE. The CDR3 runs to 14 residues. With 0 bases removed from V and 7 bases from J, the gap between germline ends came to 10 bases. The CDR3 loop reads CASSLGTMGEKLFF. The CDR3 DNA reads TGTGCCAGCAGCTTGGGGACTATGGGTGAAAAACTGTTTTTT. Drawing the rest from reference TRBV5-6 and TRBJ1-4, the complete variable domain is DAGVTQSPTHLIKTRGQQVTLRCSPKSGHDTVSWYQQALGQGPQFIFQYYEEEERQRGNFPDRFSGHQFPNYSSELNVNALLLGDSALYLCASSLGTMGEKLFFGSGTQLSVL.

This chain connects TRBV5-6 to TRBJ2-2; 10 nucleotides align to TRBD1. This CDR3 is 15 amino acids long. Per the germline V gene, CDR1 is SGHDT and CDR2 is YYEEEE. J lost 6 bases, V lost 2 bases, and 4 bases had no gene match. CDR3 sequence: CASSFGTGAAGELFF. CDR3 DNA: TGTGCCAGCAGCTTCGGGACAGGGGCCGCCGGGGAGCTGTTTTTT.

The chain couples TRBV6-5 to TRBJ2-7; 10 bases are shared with TRBD1. V was clipped by 4 bases and J by 7 bases; unmatched bases: 10. There are 15 residues in the CDR3. The germline V gene has CDR1 MNHEY and CDR2 SVGAGI. The CDR3 region is CASSSPGTGVGEQYF. In DNA form, the CDR3 reads TGTGCCAGCAGTTCTCCCGGGACAGGGGTTGGAGAGCAGTACTTC.

The rearrangement uses TRBV9 and TRBJ2-7; 8 positions agree with TRBD1. Trimming at V came to 7 bases and at J to 5 bases, leaving 14 bases not matched to a gene. Per germline, CDR1 SGDLS and CDR2 YYNGEE. The CDR3 sequence is 15 residues long. The DNA of the CDR3 is TGTGCCAGCGGCGGTGTGACATCAGGGGGCGACGAGCAGTACTTC. It codes for CASGGVTSGGDEQYF.

For the CDR3, the DNA is TGTGCCAGCAGCTCGAGGACAGGCTACGAGCAGTACTTC. Translating it yields CASSSRTGYEQYF. The V call is TRBV7-9, the J call TRBJ2-7, with TRBD1 matching 7 bases. The V and J ends lost 4 bases and 3 bases, in that order; junction bases with no gene match: 3. In germline, CDR1 is SEHNR, CDR2 FQNEAQ (reference sequence). This CDR3 has 13 residues. Supplemented by reference TRBV7-9 and TRBJ2-7, the full variable domain reads DTGVSQNPRHKITKRGQNVTFRCDPISEHNRLYWYRQTLGQGPEFLTYFQNEAQLEKSRLLSDRFSAERPKGSFSTLEIQRTEQGDSAMYLCASSSRTGYEQYFGPGTRLTVT.

The chain has TRBV28 and TRBJ1-1, with a weak D call TRBD1 (6 bases). Germline lookup yields CDR1 MDHEN and CDR2 SYDVKM. V was trimmed by 5 bases and J by 4 bases, leaving 11 bases between them. The CDR3 has 13 amino acids. This CDR3 is CASSPRTATEAFF. CDR3 DNA: TGTGCCAGCAGTCCTAGGACAGCCACTGAAGCTTTCTTT.

This chain links TRBV28 with TRBJ2-7, with a tentative D call TRBD1 (6 bases). V was cut by 6 bases and J by 5 bases, with 14 bases left in between. There are 13 residues in the CDR3. The germline V gene encodes CDR1 MDHEN and CDR2 SYDVKM. CDR3 nucleotides: TGTGCCAGCAGGGACGGGCACAGGGACGAGCAGTACTTC. Translated, it gives CASRDGHRDEQYF.

The J gene is TRBJ2-2, the V gene TRBV10-2; 7 bases are shared with TRBD2. J lost 4 bases, V lost 5 bases, and 7 bases had no gene match. This CDR3 is 15 amino acids long. Germline CDR1 and CDR2: WSHSY and SAAADI. The CDR3 nucleotides are TGCGCCAGCAGTTTCAGCGGGGCGAGCACCGGGGAGCTGTTTTTT. Its protein product is CASSFSGASTGELFF.

This clone was observed once. The V gene is TRBV19, the J gene TRBJ1-1; D is unresolved. CDR3 length: 13 residues. Germline CDR1 reads LNHDA; CDR2 reads SQIVND (reference sequence). V lost 8 bases and J 0 bases, leaving 10 bases between the germline ends. In DNA form, the CDR3 reads TGTGCCAGTGCCTCAAGCGTGAACACTGAAGCTTTCTTT. Amino acid sequence: CASASSVNTEAFF.

This clone appeared once. The chain recombines TRBV4-1 with TRBJ2-7; 9 bases map to TRBD1. The CDR3 is made up of 17 amino acids. Germline CDR1 and CDR2: MGHRA and YSYEKL. Trimming at V came to 1 base and at J to 6 bases, leaving 13 bases not matched to a gene. CDR3 protein: CASSQVPGTGSSREQYF. As DNA, the CDR3 is TGCGCCAGCAGCCAAGTCCCCGGGACAGGGAGTAGTCGCGAGCAGTACTTC.

This sequence joins TRBV4-2 and TRBJ2-5; TRBD2 matches 9 bases. CDR1 LGHNA and CDR2 YNFKEQ come from the germline V gene. The CDR3 has 17 residues. The J segment lost 5 bases and the V segment lost 2 bases, leaving 12 bases of the junction unmatched. The CDR3 loop is CASSQRLAGGMVETQYF. The CDR3 bases are TGTGCCAGCAGCCAACGCTTGGCGGGGGGGATGGTGGAGACCCAGTACTTC.

The CDR3 reads CASSGTSGDEQFF. CDR3 coding DNA: TGCGCCAGTTCCGGGACTAGCGGCGATGAGCAGTTCTTC. The chain joins TRBV10-2 to TRBJ2-1; 11 positions agree with TRBD2. J lost 8 bases, V lost 9 bases, and 6 bases had no gene match. The length of the CDR3 is 13 residues. Per germline, CDR1 WSHSY and CDR2 SAAADI.

J is TRBJ1-1 and V is TRBV6-5; tentatively, D is TRBD1 (5 bases). In germline, CDR1 is MNHEY, CDR2 SVGAGI. V lost 2 bases, J lost 2 bases, and 12 bases lay in between. The CDR3 runs to 15 residues. CDR3 in amino acids: CASSYDRQPNTEAFF. In DNA form, the CDR3 reads TGTGCCAGCAGTTACGATAGACAGCCAAACACTGAAGCTTTCTTT.